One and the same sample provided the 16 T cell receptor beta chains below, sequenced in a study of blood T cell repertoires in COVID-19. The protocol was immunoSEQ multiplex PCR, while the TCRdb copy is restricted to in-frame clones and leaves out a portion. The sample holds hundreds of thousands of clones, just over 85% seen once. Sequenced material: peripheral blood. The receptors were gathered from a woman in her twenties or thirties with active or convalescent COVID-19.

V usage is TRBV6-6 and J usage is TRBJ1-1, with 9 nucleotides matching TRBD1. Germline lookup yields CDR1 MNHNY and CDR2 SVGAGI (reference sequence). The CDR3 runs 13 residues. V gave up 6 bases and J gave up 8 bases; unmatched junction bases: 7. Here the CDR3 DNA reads TGTGCCAGCAGACCGACAGGGGGTGTCGAAGCTTTCTTT. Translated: CASRPTGGVEAFF.

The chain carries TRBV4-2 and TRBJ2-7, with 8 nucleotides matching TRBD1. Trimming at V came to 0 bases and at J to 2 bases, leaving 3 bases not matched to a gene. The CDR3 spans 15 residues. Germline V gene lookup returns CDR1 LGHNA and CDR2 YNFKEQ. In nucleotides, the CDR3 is TGTGCCAGCAGCCAAGAGGAGGACAGGGCCTACGAGCAGTACTTC. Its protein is CASSQEEDRAYEQYF.

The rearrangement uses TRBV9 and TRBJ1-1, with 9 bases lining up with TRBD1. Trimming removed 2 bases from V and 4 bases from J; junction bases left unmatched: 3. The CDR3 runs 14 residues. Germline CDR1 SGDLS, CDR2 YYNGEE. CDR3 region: CASSVLTGGTEAFF. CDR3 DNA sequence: TGTGCCAGCAGCGTCCTGACAGGGGGCACTGAAGCTTTCTTT.

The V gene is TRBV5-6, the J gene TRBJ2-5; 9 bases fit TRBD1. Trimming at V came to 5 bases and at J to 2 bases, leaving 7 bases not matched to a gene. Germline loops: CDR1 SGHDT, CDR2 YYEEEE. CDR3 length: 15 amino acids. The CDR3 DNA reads TGTGCCAGCAGTCGCCCCGGGACAGGGCAAGAGACCCAGTACTTC. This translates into CASSRPGTGQETQYF.

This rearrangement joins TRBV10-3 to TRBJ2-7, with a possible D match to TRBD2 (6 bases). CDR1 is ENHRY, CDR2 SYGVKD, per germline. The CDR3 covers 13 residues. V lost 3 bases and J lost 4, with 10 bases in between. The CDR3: CAISESGDYEQYF. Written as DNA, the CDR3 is TGTGCCATCAGTGAATCGGGGGATTACGAGCAGTACTTC.

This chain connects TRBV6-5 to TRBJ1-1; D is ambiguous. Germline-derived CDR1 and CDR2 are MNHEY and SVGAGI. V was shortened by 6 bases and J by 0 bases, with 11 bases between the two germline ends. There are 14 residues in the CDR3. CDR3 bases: TGTGCCAGCAGACCAACACAACTGAACACTGAAGCTTTCTTT. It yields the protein CASRPTQLNTEAFF.

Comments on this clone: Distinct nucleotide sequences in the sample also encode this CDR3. The CDR3, as DNA: TGCGCCAGCAGCTTGGATTCAGGGGGCACTGAAGCTTTCTTT. This encodes CASSLDSGGTEAFF. This chain connects TRBV5-1 to TRBJ1-1; 7 bases are a match to TRBD1. The CDR3 runs 14 residues. The junction had 3 bases not matched to a gene; V was cut back by 0 bases and J by 4 bases. CDR1 is SGHRS and CDR2 is YFSETQ in the germline V gene.

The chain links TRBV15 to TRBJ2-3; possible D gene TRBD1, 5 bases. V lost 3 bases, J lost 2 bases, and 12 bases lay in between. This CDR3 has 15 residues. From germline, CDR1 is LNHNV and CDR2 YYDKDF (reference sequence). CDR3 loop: CATSRVQGSTDTQYF. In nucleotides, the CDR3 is TGTGCCACCAGCAGGGTTCAGGGCTCCACAGATACGCAGTATTTT.

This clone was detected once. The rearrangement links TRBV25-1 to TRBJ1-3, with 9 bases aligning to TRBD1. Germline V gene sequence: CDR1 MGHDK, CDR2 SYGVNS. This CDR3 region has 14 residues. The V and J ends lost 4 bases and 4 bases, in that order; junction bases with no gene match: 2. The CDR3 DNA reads TGTGCCAGCAGTGGGGGGACAGGGGGAAACACCATATATTTT. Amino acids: CASSGGTGGNTIYF.

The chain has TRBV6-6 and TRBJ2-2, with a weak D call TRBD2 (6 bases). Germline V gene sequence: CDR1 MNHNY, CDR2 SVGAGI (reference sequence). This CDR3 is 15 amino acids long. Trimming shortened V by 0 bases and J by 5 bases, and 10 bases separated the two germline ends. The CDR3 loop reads CASSYSLGGTGELFF. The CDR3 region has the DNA TGTGCCAGCAGTTACTCGTTGGGGGGAACCGGGGAGCTGTTTTTT.

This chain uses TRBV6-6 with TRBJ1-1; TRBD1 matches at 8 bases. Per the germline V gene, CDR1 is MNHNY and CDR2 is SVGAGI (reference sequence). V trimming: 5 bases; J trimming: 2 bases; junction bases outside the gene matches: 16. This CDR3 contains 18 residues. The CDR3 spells CASSPGQGWGNVNTEAFF. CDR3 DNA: TGTGCCAGCAGTCCTGGACAGGGTTGGGGGAACGTAAACACTGAAGCTTTCTTT.

The CDR3, as DNA: TGTGCCAGCAGTAGTATAGGGGGACAGGGTTCCTACGAGCAGTACTTC. It codes for CASSSIGGQGSYEQYF. This rearrangement joins TRBV27 to TRBJ2-7; 9 nucleotides match TRBD1. V lost 5 bases to trimming and J lost 1 base; unmatched junction nucleotides: 9. The CDR3 length is 16 residues. The V gene's germline CDR1 is MNHEY and CDR2 SMNVEV (reference sequence).

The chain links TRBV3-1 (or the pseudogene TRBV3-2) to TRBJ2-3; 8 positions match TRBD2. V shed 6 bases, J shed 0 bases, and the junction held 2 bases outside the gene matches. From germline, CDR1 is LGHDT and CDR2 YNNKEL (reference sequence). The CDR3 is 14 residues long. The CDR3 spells CASRLAASTDTQYF. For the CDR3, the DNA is TGTGCCAGCAGACTAGCGGCTAGCACAGATACGCAGTATTTT.

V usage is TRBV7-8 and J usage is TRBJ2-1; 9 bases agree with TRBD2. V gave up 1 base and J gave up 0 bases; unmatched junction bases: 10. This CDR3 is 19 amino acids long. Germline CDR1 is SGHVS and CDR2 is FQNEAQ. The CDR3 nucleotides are TGTGCCAGCAGCTTAGGTGGACTAGCGACATTAAGCTCCTACAATGAGCAGTTCTTC. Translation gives CASSLGGLATLSSYNEQFF.

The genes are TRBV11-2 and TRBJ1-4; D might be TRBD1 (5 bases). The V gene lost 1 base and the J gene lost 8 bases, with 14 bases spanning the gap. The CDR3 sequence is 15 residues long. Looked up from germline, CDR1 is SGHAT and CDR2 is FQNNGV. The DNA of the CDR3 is TGTGCCAGCAGCTTAGTATCCCAGGGATACGAAAAACTGTTTTTT. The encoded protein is CASSLVSQGYEKLFF.

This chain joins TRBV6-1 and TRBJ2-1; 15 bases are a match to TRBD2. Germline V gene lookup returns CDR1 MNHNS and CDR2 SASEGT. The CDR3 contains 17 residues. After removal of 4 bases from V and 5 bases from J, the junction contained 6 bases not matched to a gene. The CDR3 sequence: CASSVLGTSGGNNEQFF. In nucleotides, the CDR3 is TGTGCCAGCAGTGTCCTCGGGACTAGCGGGGGGAACAATGAGCAGTTCTTC.